Listed here are 5 T cell receptor beta chains from one sample, sequenced in a study of cytomegalovirus exposure and HLA in healthy donors. The PCR had 60 Vbeta and 13 Jbeta primers. Libraries were prepared by immunoSEQ multiplex PCR; TCRdb keeps only in-frame clonotypes and omits some of them. The table shows about 160,000 clones, with 82% occurring only once. The sample taken for sequencing was PBMCs. The receptors shown here come from a girl aged 2-10 years in good health and CMV-seropositive.

The chain employs TRBV18 and TRBJ1-1; no reliable D call. Trimming cost V 1 base and J 1 base, with 4 bases left between them. CDR3 length equals 13 residues. CDR1 KGHSH and CDR2 LQKENI come from the germline V gene. The CDR3: CASSPQQNTEAFF. The CDR3, as DNA: TGTGCCAGCTCACCACAGCAGAACACTGAAGCTTTCTTT. Together with reference TRBV18 and TRBJ1-1, the CDR3 gives the full variable domain: NAGVMQNPRHLVRRRGQEARLRCSPMKGHSHVYWYRQLPEEGLKFMVYLQKENIIDESGMPKERFSAEFPKEGPSILRIQQVVRGDSAAYFCASSPQQNTEAFFGQGTRLTVV.

The chain recombines TRBV9 with TRBJ2-3; 7 bases fit TRBD2. This CDR3 contains 14 residues. With V trimmed by 7 bases and J by 0 bases, 5 bases remained unmatched. CDR1 is SGDLS and CDR2 is YYNGEE in the germline V gene. The chain's CDR3 is CASGDYPSTDTQYF. The CDR3, as DNA: TGTGCCAGCGGGGACTACCCAAGCACAGATACGCAGTATTTT.

CDR3 sequence (DNA): TGTGCCAGCAGTTCCCTCAAGGACAGGGGTCGGGCTGGGGCCAACGTCCTGACTTTC. This codes for CASSSLKDRGRAGANVLTF. The chain combines TRBV27 with TRBJ2-6, with 9 nucleotides matching TRBD1. Germline loops: CDR1 MNHEY, CDR2 SMNVEV (reference sequence). After removal of 4 bases from V and 2 bases from J, the junction contained 12 bases not matched to a gene. This CDR3 region has 19 residues.

In this sample, this clone turned up a few times. The rearrangement joins TRBV5-1 to TRBJ1-1, with D perhaps matching TRBD1 (5 bases). The germline V gene encodes CDR1 SGHRS and CDR2 YFSETQ. The CDR3 has 15 amino acids. The germline V and J ends were trimmed by 2 bases and 5 bases, with 16 bases remaining between them. The CDR3: CASSFSFWGGTEAFF. The CDR3 DNA is TGCGCCAGCAGCTTCAGTTTTTGGGGGGGGACTGAAGCTTTCTTT.

The V call is TRBV10-3, the J call TRBJ1-2; 8 positions agree with TRBD1. Germline V lookup: CDR1 ENHRY, CDR2 SYGVKD. The CDR3 loop spans 12 amino acids. V shed 10 bases and J 4 bases; nucleotides not matched to a gene: 5. The CDR3 DNA reads as TGTGCCACCAGACAGGGGCCCTATGGCTACACCTTC. This translates into CATRQGPYGYTF.